The sequence of this T cell receptor (beta chain) was determined in a study of identical twins. A single record per CDR3 protein comes from TCRdb applying MiXCR to the 5' RACE reads. Of some 320,000 distinct CDR3 sequences listed, 10% to 15% are singletons. Separately, the same data were catalogued under a study of yellow fever vaccine responses in identical twins.

The sample comprised CD8+ T cells sorted from blood. The clonotype comes from a woman under 30 in good health.

Written as DNA, the CDR3 is TGTGCCAGCATTCCAACCGACAGAAACAATGAGCAGTTCTTC. This translates into CASIPTDRNNEQFF. The V gene is TRBV7-9, the J gene TRBJ2-1; a possible D gene is TRBD1 (5 bases). From germline, CDR1 is SEHNR and CDR2 FQNEAQ (reference sequence). The CDR3 totals 14 residues. Deletions cut 7 bases from V and 5 bases from J, with 15 bases between.